The clone carrying this T cell receptor beta chain was counted at least ten times. No antigen is known for it. RNA transcripts provided the source from which TCR beta CDR3 regions were amplified. In the first-round RT-PCR of the TCR CDR3, the HTBI primer set was used. TCRdb reprocessed the multiplex PCR reads with MiXCR, giving one entry per CDR3 protein. The sample comprises over 650,000 distinct CDR3 sequences, just under 45% of which are singletons, and about 7.7% rests with the top ten. The sample is drawn from a study of T cells in Graves' hyperthyroidism and ophthalmopathy. Study-level points and caveats: Among thyroid clonotypes expanded above 0.001, most also appeared in blood.

This CDR3 is built from 13 residues. V lost 2 bases and J 3 bases, leaving 7 bases between the germline ends. The source of this sequence is an adult man with Graves' disease, either hyperthyroidism or ophthalmopathy (not recorded which). The sequencing sample was made of peripheral blood or thyroid tissue (not recorded which). This rearrangement joins TRBV12-3 or TRBV12-4 to TRBJ1-1; D is ambiguous. DNA for the CDR3: TGTGCCAGCAGTTTACAGGATTACACTGAAGCTTTCTTT. Translating it yields CASSLQDYTEAFF.